The clone carrying this T cell receptor beta chain was detected only once. Its antigen is currently unknown. From the 5' RACE reads, TCRdb called clonotypes with MiXCR, one entry per CDR3 protein. Altogether a few hundred thousand distinct CDR3 sequences are present, over 20% being singletons, with the ten largest covering around 12%. These data originate in a study of T-cell memory formation after mild COVID-19. Study-wide results and limits: For contracting clones, CD4+ ones sat mainly in CM and EM, CD8+ in EMRA. The study detected some responding clones in pre-infection memory, suggesting cross-reactive memory joined.

Deletions cut 4 bases from V and 2 bases from J, with 15 bases between. CDR3 length: 15 residues. Germline V lookup: CDR1 SGHRS, CDR2 YFSETQ. Sequenced input: PBMCs or a T cell subset sorted from them (not recorded which). This TCR came from an adult woman who had mild COVID-19 (a few samples of this study predate the infection). Cell type and time point are not known. The chain links TRBV5-1 to TRBJ2-5, with D possibly matching TRBD2 (5 bases). The CDR3 spells CASSQFSDSQETQYF. In nucleotides, the CDR3 is TGCGCCAGCAGCCAGTTTTCGGACTCACAAGAGACCCAGTACTTC.